This T cell receptor beta chain was obtained from a study of response to subunit inactivated influenza vaccine. Germline assignment: CDR1 DFQATT and CDR2 SNEGSKA (reference sequence). V gave up 0 bases and J gave up 3 bases, with 15 bases separating them. The CDR3 runs to 15 residues. MiXCR, run by TCRdb on the RT-PCR reads, gives a single entry per CDR3 protein. The sample has fewer than 700,000 distinct CDR3 sequences; about an eighth are singletons. This rearrangement joins TRBV20-1 to TRBJ2-7, with a tentative D call TRBD1 (6 bases). The sequence derives from a man over 45 who received an inactivated influenza vaccine. This sample comprised PBMCs from blood, obtained 40 to 50 days after vaccination. The CDR3 DNA is TGCAGTGCTAGAGACCTAAGACAGGCCAGCTACGAGCAGTACTTC. Its translation: CSARDLRQASYEQYF.